These 9 T cell receptor beta chains were sequenced from one sample in a study of blood T cell repertoires in COVID-19. Only in-frame clones appear in the TCRdb table, and some are missing; sequencing was by immunoSEQ multiplex PCR. The sample contains 140,000 to 150,000 clones, 85% of which appear only once. The source material was peripheral blood. The source of these receptors is a woman aged 40 to 50 with active or convalescent COVID-19.

The chain joins TRBV14 to TRBJ1-1, with 9 nucleotides matching TRBD1. Germline V gene data show CDR1 as SGHDN and CDR2 as FVKESK. This CDR3 is 15 amino acids long. Unmatched junction bases numbered 4, after V lost 5 bases and J lost 0 bases. CDR3 loop: CASSWTGAMNTEAFF. In nucleotides, the CDR3 is TGTGCCAGCAGCTGGACAGGGGCCATGAACACTGAAGCTTTCTTT.

Worth noting for this clone: Other DNA sequences in the sample encode the same CDR3. The chain uses TRBV5-1 and TRBJ2-5, with D maybe TRBD2 (5 bases). Germline V CDR1 and CDR2: SGHRS, YFSETQ. Trimming stripped 0 bases from V and 2 bases from J, with 11 bases between. CDR3 length equals 15 residues. The CDR3 protein is CASSLVRGGQETQYF. The DNA of the CDR3 is TGCGCCAGCAGCTTGGTACGCGGAGGACAAGAGACCCAGTACTTC. Complete variable domain (other parts from reference TRBV5-1 and TRBJ2-5): KAGVTQTPRYLIKTRGQQVTLSCSPISGHRSVSWYQQTPGQGLQFLFEYFSETQRNKGNFPGRFSGRQFSNSRSEMNVSTLELGDSALYLCASSLVRGGQETQYFGPGTRLLVL.

This clone has just one count. The V and J genes are TRBV4-3 and TRBJ2-7; D remains unclear. Germline CDR1 is LGHNA and CDR2 is YSLEER. This CDR3 has 11 residues. V gave up 2 bases and J gave up 7 bases, with 6 bases separating them. The CDR3 here is CASSQLPEQYF. In DNA, the CDR3 is TGCGCCAGCAGCCAACTTCCGGAGCAGTACTTC.

This rearrangement joins TRBV28 to TRBJ2-5; 7 bases line up with TRBD1. CDR1 and CDR2 from the germline V gene are MDHEN and SYDVKM. With V trimmed by 5 bases and J by 5 bases, 14 bases remained unmatched. This CDR3 is 16 amino acids long. The CDR3 reads CASSRLTTGWRETQYF. The DNA of the CDR3 is TGTGCCAGCAGTCGCCTCACGACAGGGTGGCGGGAGACCCAGTACTTC.

This clone was seen only once. The V call is TRBV7-2, the J call TRBJ2-7, with no clear D. The V end was cut by 5 bases, the J end by 0 bases, with 11 bases between. Per the germline V gene, CDR1 is SGHTA and CDR2 is FQGNSA. The CDR3 sequence is 14 residues long. The CDR3 coding sequence is TGTGCCAGCAGCGGATTCCGGAGCTCCTACGAGCAGTACTTC. Its protein product is CASSGFRSSYEQYF.

V is TRBV10-3 and J is TRBJ1-4, with D unclear. Looked up from germline, CDR1 is ENHRY and CDR2 is SYGVKD. The CDR3 spans 13 residues. V dropped 10 bases and J dropped 3 bases, with 12 bases sitting between them. CDR3 nucleotide sequence: TGTGCCACCTCGGGTGCGCCTAATGAAAAACTGTTTTTT. Translation: CATSGAPNEKLFF.

The chain recombines TRBV21-1 with TRBJ1-5; the D call in the table, TRBD1, was not verified against the DNA. TRBV21-1 represents a pseudogene. This CDR3 spans 19 amino acids. The CDR3 DNA follows: TGTGCCAGCAGCAAAGCGGACAGGGGGCGCAGTTTCGGCAATCAGCCCCAGCATTTT. This encodes CASSKADRGRSFGNQPQHF.

The chain combines TRBV7-2 with TRBJ2-1; TRBD2 matches at 8 bases. Per germline, CDR1 SGHTA and CDR2 FQGNSA. J lost 4 bases, V lost 5 bases, and 10 bases had no gene match. This CDR3 contains 16 residues. CDR3 loop: CASSPTGTRGYNEQFF. Here the CDR3 DNA reads TGTGCCAGCAGCCCCACCGGGACTAGGGGTTACAATGAGCAGTTCTTC.

The CDR3 DNA sequence: TGTGCCAGCAGGAGCGGGGGGGGGTCCTACAATGAGCAGTTCTTC. Encoded protein: CASRSGGGSYNEQFF. The rearrangement joins TRBV6-6 to TRBJ2-1, with 10 bases lining up with TRBD2. The CDR3 has 15 amino acids. Germline V lookup: CDR1 MNHNY, CDR2 SVGAGI (reference sequence). Trimming cost V 6 bases and J 1 base; bases outside gene matches: 3.